This T cell receptor beta chain derives from a study of T cell repertoires in cytomegalovirus infection. Study in general: It was recently identified HLA-C-restricted and well-studied HLA-B-restricted CMV epitopes that the study used.

For this clonotype: Its antigen is currently unknown.

Trimming at V came to 5 bases and at J to 4 bases, leaving 7 bases not matched to a gene. Germline V lookup: CDR1 MNHEY, CDR2 SVGAGI. CDR3 length: 14 residues. TCRdb passed the reads through MiXCR, listing each CDR3 protein once. The data show some 940,000 distinct CDR3 sequences, roughly 30% seen once. The receptor comes from a human donor in good health (CMV status not recorded). Some clones in this sample may be carry-over from other donors' samples. The chain carries TRBV6-5 and TRBJ1-2; 7 bases fit TRBD1. The input for sequencing was cultured CD8+ T cells from PBMCs, taken from culture after CMV antigen stimulation. In DNA form, the CDR3 reads TGTGCCAGCAGTCCTGGGACAGACCTCTATGGCTACACCTTC. It yields the protein CASSPGTDLYGYTF.